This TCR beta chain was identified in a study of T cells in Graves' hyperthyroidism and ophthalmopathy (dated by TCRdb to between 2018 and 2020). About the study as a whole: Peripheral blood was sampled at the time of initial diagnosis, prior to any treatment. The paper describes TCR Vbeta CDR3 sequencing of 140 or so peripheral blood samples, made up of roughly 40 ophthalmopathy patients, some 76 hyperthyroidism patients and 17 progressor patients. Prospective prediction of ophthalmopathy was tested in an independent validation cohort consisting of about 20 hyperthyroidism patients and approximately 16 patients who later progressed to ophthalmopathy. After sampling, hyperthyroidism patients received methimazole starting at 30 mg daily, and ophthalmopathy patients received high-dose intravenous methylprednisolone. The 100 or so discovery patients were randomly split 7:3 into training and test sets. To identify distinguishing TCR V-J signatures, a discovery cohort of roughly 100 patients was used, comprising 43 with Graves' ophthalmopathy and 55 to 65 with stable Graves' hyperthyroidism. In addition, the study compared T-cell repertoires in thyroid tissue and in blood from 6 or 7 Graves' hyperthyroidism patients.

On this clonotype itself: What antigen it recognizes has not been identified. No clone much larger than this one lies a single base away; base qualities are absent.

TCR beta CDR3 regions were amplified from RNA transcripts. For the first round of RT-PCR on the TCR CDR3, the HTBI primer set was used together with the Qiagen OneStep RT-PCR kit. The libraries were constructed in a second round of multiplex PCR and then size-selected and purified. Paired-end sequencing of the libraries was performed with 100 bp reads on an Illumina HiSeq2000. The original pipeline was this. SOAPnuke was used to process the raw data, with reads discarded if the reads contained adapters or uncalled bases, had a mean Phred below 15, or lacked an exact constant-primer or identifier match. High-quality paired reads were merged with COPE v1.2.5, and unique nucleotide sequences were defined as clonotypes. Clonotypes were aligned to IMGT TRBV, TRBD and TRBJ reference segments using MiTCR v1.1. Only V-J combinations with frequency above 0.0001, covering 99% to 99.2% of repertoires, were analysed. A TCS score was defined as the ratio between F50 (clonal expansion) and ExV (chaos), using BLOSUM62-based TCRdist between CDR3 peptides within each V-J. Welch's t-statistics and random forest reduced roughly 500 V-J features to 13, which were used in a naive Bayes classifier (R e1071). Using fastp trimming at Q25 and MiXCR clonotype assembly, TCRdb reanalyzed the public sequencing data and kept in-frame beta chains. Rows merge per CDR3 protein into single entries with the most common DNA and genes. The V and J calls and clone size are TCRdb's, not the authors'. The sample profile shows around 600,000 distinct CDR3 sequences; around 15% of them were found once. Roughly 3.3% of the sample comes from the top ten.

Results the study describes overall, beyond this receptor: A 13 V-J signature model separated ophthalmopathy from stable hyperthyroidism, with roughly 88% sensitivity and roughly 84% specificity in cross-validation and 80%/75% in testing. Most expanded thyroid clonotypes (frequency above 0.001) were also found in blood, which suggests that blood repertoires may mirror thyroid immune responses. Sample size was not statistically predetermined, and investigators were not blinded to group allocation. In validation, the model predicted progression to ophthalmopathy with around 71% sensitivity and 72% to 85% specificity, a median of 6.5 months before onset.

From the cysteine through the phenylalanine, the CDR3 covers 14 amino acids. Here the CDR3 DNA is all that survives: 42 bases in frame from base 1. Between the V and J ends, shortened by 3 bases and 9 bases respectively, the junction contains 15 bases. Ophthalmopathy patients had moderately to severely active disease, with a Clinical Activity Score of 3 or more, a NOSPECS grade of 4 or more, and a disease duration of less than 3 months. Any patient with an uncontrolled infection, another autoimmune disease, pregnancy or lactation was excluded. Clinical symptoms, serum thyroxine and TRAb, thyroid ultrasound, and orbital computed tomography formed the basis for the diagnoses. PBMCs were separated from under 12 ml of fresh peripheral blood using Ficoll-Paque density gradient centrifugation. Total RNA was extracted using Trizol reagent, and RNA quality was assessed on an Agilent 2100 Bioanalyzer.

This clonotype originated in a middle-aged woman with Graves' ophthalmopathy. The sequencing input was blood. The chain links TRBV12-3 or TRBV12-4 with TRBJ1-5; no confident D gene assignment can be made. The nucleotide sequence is TGTGCCAGCAGTTTGAGAGGGTTTGGGATGCCCCAGCATTTT. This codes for CASSLRGFGMPQHF.